This passage covers 11 T cell receptor beta chains from one sample sequenced in a study of human T cells and chemical hapten exposure. TCRdb re-derived calls from the RACE reads in MiXCR, one entry per CDR3 protein. The sample has under 85,000 distinct CDR3 sequences, about a tenth seen once. The time point denotes: patch test 1, 2 weeks after DPC sensitization. The sample's treatment: therapeutic diphenylcyclopropenone sensitization with weekly scalp DPC. The material was whole blood, obtained in connection with sensitization to the hapten diphenylcyclopropenone (DPC). These receptors all come from a woman between 50 and 59 years old with alopecia areata. Some clones in this sample may be carry-over from other donors' samples.

This chain connects TRBV20-1 to TRBJ2-7, with D possibly being TRBD1 (6 bases). The CDR3 is made up of 12 amino acids. In germline, CDR1 is DFQATT, CDR2 SNEGSKA (reference sequence). Trimming left V 3 bases short and J 3 bases short, with 9 bases between. The CDR3, as DNA: TGCAGTGCTAGCGAGGACAGCTACGAGCAGTACTTC. Its translation is CSASEDSYEQYF.

This clonotype was observed a handful of times. The chain employs TRBV20-1 and TRBJ2-3, with D tentatively TRBD2 (5 bases). Germline CDR1 DFQATT, CDR2 SNEGSKA (reference sequence). With 0 bases removed from V and 2 bases from J, the gap between germline ends came to 12 bases. The length of the CDR3 is 15 residues. The CDR3 nucleotides read TGCAGTGCTAGAGAAGCAGCGGCCACCACAGATACGCAGTATTTT. Its protein product is CSAREAAATTDTQYF.

This rearrangement joins TRBV28 to TRBJ1-1; TRBD1 is a possible D gene (6 bases). The CDR3 totals 14 residues. V lost 6 bases and J 4 bases, leaving 15 bases between the germline ends. CDR1 is MDHEN and CDR2 is SYDVKM in the germline V gene. CDR3 in amino acids: CASRPAPGVTEAFF. The CDR3 region has the DNA TGTGCCAGCAGACCCGCCCCAGGGGTCACTGAAGCTTTCTTT.

This chain uses TRBV27 with TRBJ1-5; tentative D call: TRBD1 (5 bases). CDR1 MNHEY and CDR2 SMNVEV come from the germline V gene (reference sequence). The CDR3 covers 14 residues. Trimming shortened V by 2 bases and J by 4 bases, and 9 bases separated the two germline ends. CDR3 protein: CASSLRGRNQPQHF. The CDR3 bases are TGTGCCAGCAGTTTAAGGGGACGGAATCAGCCCCAGCATTTT.

The table lists this clonotype with a few counts. J is TRBJ2-5 and V is TRBV6-6; D is unresolved. The CDR3 length is 10 residues. V lost 6 bases, J lost 5 bases, and 4 bases lay in between. The V gene's germline CDR1 is MNHNY and CDR2 SVGAGI (reference sequence). For the CDR3, the DNA is TGTGCCAGCAGGCGCGAGACCCAGTACTTC. It specifies CASRRETQYF.

This clonotype was picked up a small number of times. This chain links TRBV20-1 with TRBJ2-5; D is ambiguous. Germline lookup yields CDR1 DFQATT and CDR2 SNEGSKA (reference sequence). The V gene lost 0 bases and the J gene lost 2 bases, with 7 bases spanning the gap. The CDR3 totals 13 residues. The CDR3 DNA sequence: TGCAGTGCTAGAGATCCGAATCAAGAGACCCAGTACTTC. Protein product: CSARDPNQETQYF.

This clonotype has ten or more counts. V usage is TRBV7-2 and J usage is TRBJ2-5, with a weak D call TRBD2 (5 bases). Germline CDR1 and CDR2: SGHTA and FQGNSA. Trimming stripped 0 bases from V and 1 base from J, with 6 bases between. This CDR3 comprises 14 residues. The CDR3 is CASSLASGQETQYF. The CDR3 DNA sequence: TGTGCCAGCAGCTTAGCGAGCGGCCAAGAGACCCAGTACTTC. The full variable domain, its missing parts supplied by reference TRBV7-2 and TRBJ2-5, is GAGVSQSPSNKVTEKGKDVELRCDPISGHTALYWYRQSLGQGLEFLIYFQGNSAPDKSGLPSDRFSAERTGGSVSTLTIQRTQQEDSAVYLCASSLASGQETQYFGPGTRLLVL.

This clonotype has a count of ten or more. This chain connects TRBV18 to TRBJ2-3, with D unresolved. CDR1 and CDR2 from the germline V gene are KGHSH and LQKENI. V lost 1 base to trimming and J lost 4 bases, with 9 bases between them. The CDR3 is 14 residues long. Written as DNA, the CDR3 is TGTGCCAGCTCACCACGTCCGCGGTCAGATACGCAGTATTTT. Amino acids: CASSPRPRSDTQYF.

This clonotype was seen more than once but under ten times. This rearrangement joins TRBV7-2 to TRBJ2-4; 11 positions match TRBD2. This CDR3 spans 21 amino acids. Germline CDR1 SGHTA, CDR2 FQGNSA. The junction had 19 bases not matched to a gene; V was cut back by 5 bases and J by 1 base. This chain's CDR3 is CASSPLGLAGASSPAKNIQYF. The CDR3 DNA is TGTGCCAGCAGCCCGTTAGGACTAGCGGGCGCGTCATCACCGGCCAAAAACATTCAGTACTTC.

The chain uses TRBV14 and TRBJ2-7; maybe TRBD2 (7 bases). Between the trimmed V and J ends, which lost 3 bases and 6 bases, there was a span of 15 bases. Germline CDR1 SGHDN, CDR2 FVKESK. The CDR3 is 14 amino acids. CDR3 DNA: TGTGCCAGCAGCCAGGCCCTAGGGGGGGCCGAGCAGTACTTC. As protein: CASSQALGGAEQYF.

In its sample, this clonotype was seen many times. This chain links TRBV29-1 with TRBJ2-7; D gene unclear. With 2 bases removed from V and 0 bases from J, the gap between germline ends came to 5 bases. Per germline, CDR1 SQVTM and CDR2 ANQGSEA. CDR3 size: 12 residues. The CDR3 reads CSVEQASYEQYF. In DNA, the CDR3 is TGCAGCGTTGAACAGGCCTCCTACGAGCAGTACTTC.